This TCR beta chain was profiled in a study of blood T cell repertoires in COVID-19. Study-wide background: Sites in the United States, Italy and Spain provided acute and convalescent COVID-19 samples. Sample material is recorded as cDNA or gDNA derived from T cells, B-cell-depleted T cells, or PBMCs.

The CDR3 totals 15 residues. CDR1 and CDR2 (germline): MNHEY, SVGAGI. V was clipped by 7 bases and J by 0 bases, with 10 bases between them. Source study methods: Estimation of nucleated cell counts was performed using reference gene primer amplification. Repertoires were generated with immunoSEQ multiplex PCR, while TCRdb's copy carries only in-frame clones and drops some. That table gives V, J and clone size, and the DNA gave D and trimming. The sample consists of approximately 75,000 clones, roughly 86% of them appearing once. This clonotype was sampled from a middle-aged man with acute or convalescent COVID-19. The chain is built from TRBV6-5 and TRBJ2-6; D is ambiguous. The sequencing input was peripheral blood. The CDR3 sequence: CASTRLVSGANVLTF. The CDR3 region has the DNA TGTGCCAGCACAAGACTGGTCTCTGGGGCCAACGTCCTGACTTTC.